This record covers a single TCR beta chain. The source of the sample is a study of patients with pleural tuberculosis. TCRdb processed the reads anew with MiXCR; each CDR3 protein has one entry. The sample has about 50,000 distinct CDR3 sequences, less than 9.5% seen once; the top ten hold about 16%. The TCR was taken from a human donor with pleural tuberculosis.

CDR3 nucleotide sequence: TGCAGCGTTCGAAATTCGGGGGGAGAGACCCAGTACTTC. The encoded protein is CSVRNSGGETQYF. The rearrangement uses TRBV29-1 and TRBJ2-5, with 7 bases matching TRBD2. There are 13 residues in the CDR3. From germline, CDR1 is SQVTM and CDR2 ANQGSEA. V was clipped by 5 bases and J by 4 bases; unmatched bases: 7.